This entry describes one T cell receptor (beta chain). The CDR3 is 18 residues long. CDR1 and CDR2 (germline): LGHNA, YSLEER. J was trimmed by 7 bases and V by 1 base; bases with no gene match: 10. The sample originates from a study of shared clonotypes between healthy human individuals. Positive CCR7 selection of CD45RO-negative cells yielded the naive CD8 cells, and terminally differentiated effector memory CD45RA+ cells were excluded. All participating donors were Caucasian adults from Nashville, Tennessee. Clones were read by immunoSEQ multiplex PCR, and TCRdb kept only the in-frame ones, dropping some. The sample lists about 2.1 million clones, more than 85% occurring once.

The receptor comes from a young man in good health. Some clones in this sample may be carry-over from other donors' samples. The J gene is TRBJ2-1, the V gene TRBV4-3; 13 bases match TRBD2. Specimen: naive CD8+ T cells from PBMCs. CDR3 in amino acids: CASSQGPRWGLAGNEQFF. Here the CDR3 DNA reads TGCGCCAGCAGCCAAGGCCCTCGGTGGGGACTAGCGGGGAATGAGCAGTTCTTC.